The next 5 T cell receptor beta chains were all read from a single sample in a study of blood T cell repertoires in COVID-19. Produced via immunoSEQ multiplex PCR; TCRdb's table is partial and in-frame only. This sample has about 110,000 clones, with 89% found just once. Sequences were obtained from peripheral blood. The receptors stem from a man aged 40-49 years with active or convalescent COVID-19.

The V and J genes are TRBV11-2 and TRBJ2-7; D unclear. The V gene's germline CDR1 is SGHAT and CDR2 FQNNGV. This CDR3 comprises 13 residues. V lost 2 bases and J lost 4, with 9 bases in between. The CDR3 region is CASSLYQSYEQYF. Written as DNA, the CDR3 is TGTGCCAGCAGCTTATATCAGTCTTACGAGCAGTACTTC.

The rearrangement joins TRBV18 to TRBJ2-7; 7 bases align to TRBD2. With V trimmed by 3 bases and J by 3 bases, 5 bases remained unmatched. This CDR3 has 14 amino acids. Per the germline V gene, CDR1 is KGHSH and CDR2 is LQKENI. CDR3 nucleotide sequence: TGTGCCAGCTCACCGCCATCGGGGGGCTACGAGCAGTACTTC. Protein product: CASSPPSGGYEQYF. Variable domain in full (rest from reference TRBV18 and TRBJ2-7): NAGVMQNPRHLVRRRGQEARLRCSPMKGHSHVYWYRQLPEEGLKFMVYLQKENIIDESGMPKERFSAEFPKEGPSILRIQQVVRGDSAAYFCASSPPSGGYEQYFGPGTRLTVT.

This rearrangement joins TRBV19 to TRBJ2-6; 7 bases are shared with TRBD1. Germline V gene data show CDR1 as LNHDA and CDR2 as SQIVND (reference sequence). This CDR3 has 15 amino acids. V trimming: 7 bases; J trimming: 4 bases; junction bases outside the gene matches: 7. The chain's CDR3 is CASIKGAAGANVLTF. In DNA form, the CDR3 reads TGTGCCAGTATCAAGGGGGCGGCAGGGGCCAACGTCCTGACTTTC.

The V and J genes are TRBV27 and TRBJ1-5; D is ambiguous. Germline V gives CDR1 MNHEY, CDR2 SMNVEV (reference sequence). Trimming stripped 6 bases from V and 2 bases from J, with 14 bases between. The CDR3 is 15 residues long. CDR3 sequence reads: CASRSLAGGNQPQHF. CDR3 DNA sequence: TGTGCCAGCAGGTCCCTAGCGGGAGGCAATCAGCCCCAGCATTTT.

This clone has more than one count but fewer than ten. This sequence joins TRBV28 and TRBJ1-1; D unresolved. This CDR3 comprises 12 residues. CDR1 MDHEN and CDR2 SYDVKM come from the germline V gene. Between the trimmed V and J ends, which lost 3 bases and 10 bases, there was a span of 12 bases. Here the CDR3 DNA reads TGTGCCAGCAGTTTTAGTTCGAGGGTAGCTTTCTTT. This translates into CASSFSSRVAFF.